Described below is a single T cell receptor (beta chain) sequence and its context. This clone was found a few times. There is no known antigen for this receptor. It has no much larger one-base neighbor in the sample; base qualities were not kept. Libraries were constructed by the immunoSEQ multiplex PCR assay. For the multiplex PCR, a mixture combining 60 forward primers for TCR Vbeta segments and 13 reverse primers for TCR Jbeta segments was used. Amplification of the CDR3 region of rearranged TCR beta genes was performed with a multiplex PCR assay on genomic DNA. On the Illumina HiSeq System, the amplified TCR beta libraries were sequenced as 87-base-pair reads. The paper's data handling went like this. Across the 640 or so repertoires, a later analysis counted approximately 75 million unique TCR beta chains, roughly 11 million of which were shared by at least two donors. A nearest-neighbor algorithm error-corrected the raw reads and collapsed the reads into unique sequences, merging closely related sequences to remove PCR and sequencing errors. To assign V, D and J gene segments, CDR3 sequences were aligned to IMGT reference sequences. For a sequence to be retained, a match of at least six nucleotides was required to both a V gene segment and a J gene segment. A rearrangement was called productive if the CDR3 had no stop codons and remained in frame with V and J, and every other rearrangement was called non-productive. Following IMGT convention, CDR3 was defined as the stretch from the second conserved V-encoded cysteine to the conserved J-encoded phenylalanine. In an earlier analysis of around 540 of the donors, sequences lacking an unambiguous match to a single V gene segment were excluded. An earlier analysis of a few hundred of the donors called V segments functional above 56.7% productive rearrangements and segregating when the between-donor standard deviation exceeded 5%. A statistical classification framework was built to diagnose cytomegalovirus status from the catalog of TCR beta chain sequences. In a later analysis, TCR nucleotide sequences were compared against IMGT/GENE-DB human TR gene sequences so that V and J genes could be assigned. The TCRdist pipeline was used in a later analysis to assign CDR3 sequences and most-parsimonious VDJ recombination scenarios. In a later analysis, each TCR beta chain was defined by its CDR3 amino acid sequence together with its V-gene family, and reads without a unique V-gene family were excluded. A later analysis removed nearly 600 highly shared, low-generation-probability nucleotide sequences to deal with suspected cross-contamination and a sequencing artifact. In a later analysis, a clonal expansion index for each public chain was calculated from normalized within-repertoire ranks of inferred template counts. Generation probabilities in a later analysis came from a VDJ recombination model fitted to out-of-frame rearrangements, and those results were checked against IGoR. A later analysis scored TCR-TCR, TCR-HLA and TCR-CMV co-occurrence with hypergeometric tests, applying a repertoire-size bias correction to TCR pairs. A later analysis estimated false discovery rates by permuting HLA or CMV assignments 20 times. In a later analysis, co-occurring TCRs were grouped using DBSCAN, and TCRdist sequence similarity was added for clustering within HLA-allele-positive subsets. Repertoires with fewer than 30,000 or more than 120,000 public chains, plus five repertoires with anomalous nucleotide sharing, were excluded from co-occurrence clustering. The immuneACCESS repertoire file appears here via TCRdb, limited to in-frame rearrangements. These files lack a portion of the clones; in checked studies, under half of the deficit traces to unresolved V genes, and the cause of the others is not known. V and J calls and clone size follow that table, whereas D and trimming were derived from the DNA. In this sample the table shows 95,000 to 150,000 clones, 75% to 90% of which occur a single time. The ten largest clonotypes hold 1.5% to 2% of the sample.

This sample was included in a study of cytomegalovirus exposure and HLA in healthy donors (dated by TCRdb to the late 2010s). In the study overall: An earlier analysis of 550 to 700 of the donors reported roughly 300 Gb of sequence data and 100 million to 140 million unique TCR beta sequences from roughly 180 million T cells. Along with the roughly 670-subject first cohort, a separate validation cohort of roughly 110 different subjects was used. Class I and class II HLA loci were covered by the typing at four-digit resolution. An earlier analysis of around 540 of the donors applied high-throughput TCR beta sequencing to assess whether each TCR beta V gene segment acted as functional or pseudogenic. All discovery cohort repertoires had been generated using a single sequencing platform. Among around 400 genotyped donors of the cohort, an average of around 240,000 unique TCR beta nucleotide sequences were sequenced per donor, roughly 18% of them non-productive. To predict cytomegalovirus infection status, the study brought together high-throughput TCR immunosequencing, statistical association of individual TCRs with disease status, and machine learning. Rather than drawing on any new phenotypic data, the later analysis identified candidate immune exposures from TCR beta sequences and the way those sequences occurred across donors. The number of donors typed differed by locus, with about 629-640 for A, B, C, DRB1 and DQB1, more than 500 for DQA1, 606 for DPA1, and around 460 for DPB1. To study patterns of TCR occurrence, a later analysis re-analyzed previously published TCR beta repertoires from several hundred donors and added high-resolution HLA genotyping. The study used immunosequencing to profile the T cell repertoires of several hundred subjects and linked those repertoires to cytomegalovirus serostatus. In a later genetic analysis, genome-wide SNP genotypes for 398 of the 666 donors were used, and that subset was treated as a discovery cohort. The study aimed to test whether signatures of past pathogen exposure could be identified by cataloging public T cell receptors. Donor age, sex, ethnicity and CMV serostatus were compiled together with the repertoire data. Of the roughly 410 genotyped donors, 65% to 90% were placed in the genetic ancestry cluster associated with self-reported Caucasian donors. Because of strong linkage in the cohort, roughly five DR-DQ haplotypes were treated as single units for association and clustering. An early release that covered 640 HLA-typed donors contained approximately 300 gigabases of sequencing data and 80 million or so unique TCR sequences. Study-wide conclusions, independent of this receptor: Most TCR sequences were seen in very few donors, while some public TCRs were found in many individuals. The study gave a list of about 170 TCR beta chains associated with cytomegalovirus. In a later genetic analysis, a missense DCLRE1C variant was associated with V-gene and J-gene trimming of TCR beta chains, and the association was replicated in an independent cohort. Roughly uniform sequencing depth across donors was assumed in presence/absence analyses, although this assumption may not hold. According to a later analysis, most CMV-associated TCR beta chains appeared to be HLA-restricted, and the HLA associations seemed to be driven largely by CMV exposure. The only immune exposure information available for the cohort was CMV serostatus. The classifier was reported to diagnose cytomegalovirus status with high specificity and sensitivity in both the original and validation cohorts. An earlier analysis of approximately 540 of the donors showed that most TCR beta V segments appeared in productive rearrangements either about 87% or about 30% of the time, which broadly matched IMGT annotations. A cluster of highly shared sequence variants was judged likely to be a technical artifact of the sequencing pipeline. Specific HLA alleles were associated with roughly 17,000 TCR beta sequences at a false discovery rate of 0.05 in a later analysis. In a later analysis, HLA-associated TCR beta chains were found to be more clonally expanded and to have lower generation probabilities than equally common non-associated chains. Correlated functional status among segregating V segments might be attributable to linkage disequilibrium, but an unknown experimental factor could not be ruled out. In this cohort, only TCR beta chains were sequenced, and detectable features were limited by the absence of alpha or paired-chain data. In vitro tests confirmed that three of the cytomegalovirus-associated TCR beta chains recognize cytomegalovirus antigens. In a later genetic analysis, fewer N-insertions in productive TCRs were reported among donors in an Asian-associated ancestry cluster than the approximately 710-donor mean. HLA typing was unavailable for some donors at each locus, so association tests used only the typed subset. Because counts were too low, roughly 16 rarely observed V segments, including chromosome 9 orphons, were left out of the earlier analysis of several hundred of the donors. Strong co-occurrence of HLA alleles, especially DR and DQ, made assigning TCR associations to individual alleles difficult. In a later analysis, TCR association rates were found to vary across HLA loci, with the most associated TCRs seen for DRB1 alleles and the fewest for HLA-C alleles. The authors suggested that the approach could potentially be extended to other disease states and immunological phenotypes. A further reported finding was that TCR beta sequences accurately predicted the HLA-A and HLA-B alleles for most subjects in the first cohort. The 87-base-pair reads could not distinguish some IMGT-functional V segments, including TRBV6-2 and TRBV6-3, so those segments were excluded. Several of the top co-occurrence clusters appeared to be linked to parvovirus B19, influenza, CMV and Epstein-Barr virus, according to a later analysis.

The cohort consisted of hundreds of healthy bone marrow donors. At the time of sampling, every cohort member was nominally healthy, though immune exposures that went unrecorded were likely present. The donor was CMV seronegative and belonged to the group of around 350 seronegative cohort members. A peripheral blood sample was provided by each donor, and peripheral blood mononuclear cells were used for TCR beta sequencing. Genomic DNA extraction from the blood cell samples was performed with the Qiagen DNeasy Blood Extraction Kit. In the germline V gene, CDR1 corresponds to LGHNA and CDR2 to YSLEER. Including cysteine and phenylalanine, the CDR3 has 15 amino acids. Only the CDR3 region is kept as DNA, spanning 45 bases read in frame from base 1. Trimming removed 0 bases from V and 6 bases from J, leaving 9 bases between the germline ends.

The sequencing sample was made of PBMCs. The receptor was derived from a man aged 40-49 years in good health and CMV-seronegative. The rearrangement combines TRBV4-3 with TRBJ2-6; the best D guess is TRBD2, with 5 bases matching. The nucleotide sequence reads as follows: TGCGCCAGCAGCCAAGAAGAGGGTGCGGCCAACGTCCTGACTTTC. Translated, it reads CASSQEEGAANVLTF.